Below, 7 T cell receptor beta chains from the same sample are listed, as sequenced in a study of cytotoxic CD8 clonotypes in ibrutinib-treated CLL. TCRdb's copy holds only in-frame clones and misses some; the assay was immunoSEQ multiplex PCR. The profile shows about 200,000 clones, roughly 77% of them singletons. This sample comprised PBMCs, obtained after 12 months of ibrutinib treatment. The receptors here all came from a human donor with chronic lymphocytic leukemia.

The chain recombines TRBV5-1 with TRBJ2-3; D possibly corresponds to TRBD2 (6 bases). Germline values: CDR1 SGHRS, CDR2 YFSETQ. The CDR3 consists of 16 residues. Trimming left V 1 base short and J 6 bases short, with 18 bases between. CDR3 protein: CASSLRGTPGGDTQYF. The CDR3, as DNA: TGCGCCAGCAGCTTGCGGGGGACGCCGGGCGGGGATACGCAGTATTTT.

This clone was found a few times. The chain is built from TRBV2 and TRBJ2-3, with 7 bases matching TRBD2. This CDR3 is 16 amino acids long. Per the germline V gene, CDR1 is SNHLY and CDR2 is FYNNEI. Trimming cost V 6 bases and J 2 bases; bases outside gene matches: 11. CDR3 sequence: CASSAVRDYHTDTQYF. CDR3 DNA sequence: TGTGCCAGCAGCGCTGTCCGGGACTATCACACAGATACGCAGTATTTT.

The chain recombines TRBV6-5 with TRBJ2-7, with 7 bases lining up with TRBD1. This CDR3 spans 14 amino acids. V trimming: 6 bases; J trimming: 3 bases; junction bases outside the gene matches: 8. Germline-derived CDR1 and CDR2 are MNHEY and SVGAGI. The CDR3 DNA reads as TGTGCCAGCAGCTCAATTTACAGGGGCTACGAGCAGTACTTC. As protein: CASSSIYRGYEQYF.

This clone came up once. This chain connects TRBV28 to TRBJ2-1; a weak D match, TRBD2 (5 bases). Trimming pared 0 bases from V and 9 bases from J, leaving 15 bases between. Germline assignment: CDR1 MDHEN and CDR2 SYDVKM. The CDR3 loop spans 15 amino acids. The CDR3 region is CASSLWGTGKGEQFF. For the CDR3, the DNA is TGTGCCAGCAGTTTATGGGGTACGGGAAAGGGTGAGCAGTTCTTC.

The chain is built from TRBV7-2 and TRBJ2-5, with TRBD2 matching over 10 bases. V shed 3 bases and J 2 bases; nucleotides not matched to a gene: 9. The CDR3 runs 17 residues. Germline CDR1 reads SGHTA; CDR2 reads FQGNSA. The CDR3 nucleotides are TGTGCCAGCAGCTTTCGGGGGAGCGGGAGGGCTCAAGAGACCCAGTACTTC. Translation: CASSFRGSGRAQETQYF.

This chain joins TRBV30 and TRBJ1-5; D is unresolved. CDR3 size: 15 residues. V was pared by 6 bases and J by 0 bases, with 15 bases between. The germline V gene has CDR1 GTSNPN and CDR2 SVGIG (reference sequence). The CDR3 region has the DNA TGTGCCTGCTCGATTTCCTCCTATAGCAATCAGCCCCAGCATTTT. Translated: CACSISSYSNQPQHF.

The genes are TRBV7-9 and TRBJ1-2; D unclear. The CDR3 spans 15 residues. CDR1 and CDR2 (germline): SEHNR, FQNEAQ (reference sequence). Trimming shortened V by 1 base and J by 8 bases, and 17 bases separated the two germline ends. The CDR3 loop is CASSLGVGSLGGYTF. The CDR3 region has the DNA TGTGCCAGCAGCTTAGGGGTGGGAAGTCTGGGAGGCTACACCTTC. Full variable domain (missing parts from reference TRBV7-9 and TRBJ1-2): DTGVSQNPRHKITKRGQNVTFRCDPISEHNRLYWYRQTLGQGPEFLTYFQNEAQLEKSRLLSDRFSAERPKGSFSTLEIQRTEQGDSAMYLCASSLGVGSLGGYTFGSGTRLTVV.